Detailed here is one TCR beta chain. The data derive from a study of blood T cell repertoires in COVID-19. The overall study: There were acute and convalescent COVID-19 samples, and they came from the United States, Italy and Spain.

Seattle patients were enrolled during active infection and followed longitudinally. Libraries were prepared by immunoSEQ multiplex PCR; TCRdb keeps only in-frame clonotypes and omits some of them. The data contain roughly 100,000 clones, around 78% of them singletons. V lost 4 bases, J lost 7 bases, and 6 bases stayed unmatched. CDR1 is SGHDT and CDR2 is YYEEEE in the germline V gene. CDR3 size: 16 residues. The J gene is TRBJ2-1, the V gene TRBV5-6; 15 bases fit TRBD2. The sequence was obtained from a man older than 75 with COVID-19, enrolled during active disease. What was sequenced was peripheral blood. CDR3 sequence (DNA): TGTGCCAGCAGCCTCGGACTAGCGGGAGGGGGGAATGAGCAGTTCTTC. This gives the protein CASSLGLAGGGNEQFF.